The 23 T cell receptor beta chains below come from one sample, sequenced in a study of T cell repertoires in cytomegalovirus infection (dated 2019 in TCRdb). Sequenced using an Illumina HiSeq 1500. The raw public reads went through TCRdb reprocessing: fastp at Q25, MiXCR clone calling, in-frame beta chains kept. Every distinct CDR3 protein forms one entry, paired with its most common genes and DNA. For this sample there are around 320,000 distinct CDR3 sequences; more than 8% appear just once. The ten most abundant clones make up 3.5% to 4.5% of the sample. Sample: PBMCs. The receptors stem from a human donor in good health (CMV status not recorded). Some clones in this sample may be carry-over from other donors' samples.

This clonotype has just a few counts. The chain employs TRBV7-2 and TRBJ1-1; 9 nucleotides agree with TRBD1. This CDR3 comprises 14 residues. V lost 5 bases and J lost 8; bases outside the gene matches: 9. Germline V gives CDR1 SGHTA, CDR2 FQGNSA. The CDR3 DNA is TGTGCCAGCAGCCGCCGGGACAGGGTTGTCGAAGCTTTCTTT. Translating it yields CASSRRDRVVEAFF.

The CDR3 protein is CASRRAEEVGYTF. CDR3 DNA sequence: TGTGCCAGCAGACGAGCCGAGGAGGTTGGCTACACCTTC. The chain employs TRBV7-2 and TRBJ1-2; D unclear. Germline loops: CDR1 SGHTA, CDR2 FQGNSA. The V gene lost 6 bases and the J gene lost 7 bases, with 15 bases spanning the gap. The CDR3 totals 13 residues.

In this sample, this clonotype turned up a few times. The rearrangement links TRBV11-2 to TRBJ2-5, with 12 bases matching TRBD2. Germline trimming cut 5 bases from V and 2 bases from J; bases unmatched to any gene: 9. The CDR3 is 17 amino acids. Germline-derived CDR1 and CDR2 are SGHAT and FQNNGV. This CDR3 reads CASSPLGTSGPQETQYF. The CDR3 coding sequence is TGTGCCAGCAGCCCCCTCGGGACTAGCGGGCCTCAAGAGACCCAGTACTTC.

In its sample, this clonotype was seen once. This rearrangement joins TRBV2 to TRBJ2-1; 8 nucleotides align to TRBD2. Germline V gives CDR1 SNHLY, CDR2 FYNNEI. V was clipped by 3 bases and J by 1 base; unmatched bases: 5. The CDR3 is 16 residues long. The CDR3 here is CASSDVSGTSYNEQFF. The CDR3 DNA sequence: TGTGCCAGCAGTGACGTTAGCGGGACTTCCTACAATGAGCAGTTCTTC.

This clonotype was seen more than once but under ten times. This chain connects TRBV5-6 to TRBJ2-3; D gene unclear. The V end lost 5 bases, the J end lost 2 bases, and 15 bases lay between the germline ends. Germline assignment: CDR1 SGHDT and CDR2 YYEEEE. This CDR3 spans 15 amino acids. This CDR3 reads CASSPEPLTTDTQYF. CDR3 nucleotide sequence: TGTGCCAGCAGTCCGGAACCCTTAACCACAGATACGCAGTATTTT.

In this sample, this clonotype turned up many times. This rearrangement joins TRBV7-2 to TRBJ2-2; 7 positions match TRBD1. V shed 0 bases, J shed 0 bases, and the junction held 4 bases outside the gene matches. The CDR3 is 17 amino acids. CDR1 and CDR2 (germline): SGHTA, FQGNSA. In DNA, the CDR3 is TGTGCCAGCAGCTTAGCCACAGGGACAGCGAACACCGGGGAGCTGTTTTTT. Translated, it gives CASSLATGTANTGELFF.

This clonotype was counted only a few times. The chain couples TRBV7-3 to TRBJ2-3, with 7 bases aligning to TRBD2. CDR1 SGHTA and CDR2 FQGTGA come from the germline V gene. CDR3 size: 15 residues. With V trimmed by 4 bases and J by 4 bases, 8 bases remained unmatched. The CDR3 protein is CASSSSGHNSDTQYF. The CDR3 DNA is TGTGCCAGCAGCTCTAGCGGACACAACTCAGATACGCAGTATTTT.

This clonotype was detected many times. The V and J genes are TRBV20-1 and TRBJ1-5, with a weak D call TRBD1 (5 bases). Trimming stripped 3 bases from V and 4 bases from J, with 16 bases between. The CDR3 extends over 15 amino acids. CDR1 is DFQATT and CDR2 is SNEGSKA in the germline V gene (reference sequence). CDR3: CSARDNPVANQPQHF. CDR3 sequence (DNA): TGCAGTGCTAGGGACAACCCGGTAGCAAATCAGCCCCAGCATTTT.

The rearrangement uses TRBV24-1 and TRBJ1-6, with no clear D. Trimming took 5 bases from V and 7 from J, leaving 17 bases between them. In germline, CDR1 is KGHDR, CDR2 SFDVKD. CDR3 length equals 16 residues. This CDR3 is CATSGDGFFRNSPLHF. The CDR3 DNA sequence: TGTGCCACCAGTGGTGACGGGTTCTTCCGCAATTCACCCCTCCACTTT.

This clonotype was detected ten times or more. V gene TRBV7-2 combines with J gene TRBJ2-3, with TRBD1 matching 10 bases. The germline V gene has CDR1 SGHTA and CDR2 FQGNSA. This CDR3 has 15 residues. V shed 5 bases and J 3 bases; nucleotides not matched to a gene: 5. The CDR3 sequence: CASSRDRGKTDTQYF. The CDR3, as DNA: TGTGCCAGCAGCCGGGACAGGGGAAAAACAGATACGCAGTATTTT.

The gene calls are TRBV5-1 and TRBJ2-7; D may correspond to TRBD1 or TRBD2 (6 bases each). Germline values: CDR1 SGHRS, CDR2 YFSETQ. V lost 4 bases and J 4 bases, leaving 21 bases between the germline ends. The CDR3 extends over 16 amino acids. CDR3 sequence (DNA): TGCGCCAGCAGCCCCGATCGATCTGGGGGGCCTTACGAGCAGTACTTC. Protein product: CASSPDRSGGPYEQYF.

This clonotype appeared many times. This rearrangement joins TRBV7-2 to TRBJ2-7; 11 bases agree with TRBD2. Germline V gene data show CDR1 as SGHTA and CDR2 as FQGNSA. Trimming removed 4 bases from V and 2 bases from J; junction bases left unmatched: 7. The CDR3 length is 16 residues. The CDR3: CASSSRLAGRPYEQYF. For the CDR3, the DNA is TGTGCCAGCAGCTCTCGACTAGCGGGAAGACCCTACGAGCAGTACTTC.

This clonotype was detected a few times. The J gene is TRBJ2-7, the V gene TRBV14; D not certain. Trimming left V 1 base short and J 5 bases short, with 6 bases between. Germline assignment: CDR1 SGHDN and CDR2 FVKESK. CDR3 length equals 12 residues. CDR3 sequence reads: CASSQVFHEQYF. In nucleotides, the CDR3 is TGTGCCAGCAGCCAAGTCTTCCACGAGCAGTACTTC.

This clonotype has ten or more counts. The J gene is TRBJ2-3, the V gene TRBV7-2; the D is unclear. Deletions cut 4 bases from V and 0 bases from J, with 14 bases between. Germline CDR1 is SGHTA and CDR2 is FQGNSA. CDR3 length: 16 amino acids. The CDR3 DNA reads as TGTGCCAGCAGCTCGAGACCGGCGATCAGCACAGATACGCAGTATTTT. Translating gives CASSSRPAISTDTQYF.

This clonotype was recorded once. This sequence joins TRBV7-2 and TRBJ2-1; 12 bases align to TRBD2. The CDR3 runs 16 residues. Germline-derived CDR1 and CDR2 are SGHTA and FQGNSA. V dropped 0 bases and J dropped 9; count of bases not matched to a gene: 6. The chain's CDR3 is CASSLALAGGWSEQFF. The CDR3 coding sequence is TGTGCCAGCAGCTTAGCGCTAGCGGGGGGGTGGAGTGAGCAGTTCTTC.

The table lists this clonotype with a few counts. This chain connects TRBV7-6 to TRBJ1-1; D gene unclear. This CDR3 has 16 amino acids. CDR1 is SGHVS and CDR2 is FNYEAQ in the germline V gene. The germline V and J ends were trimmed by 5 bases and 0 bases, with 16 bases remaining between them. The CDR3 nucleotides are TGTGCCAGCAGCCCCCGTTCCGGCACCATGAACACTGAAGCTTTCTTT. It yields the protein CASSPRSGTMNTEAFF.

This clonotype was picked up many times. The rearrangement uses TRBV27 and TRBJ2-1, with 7 bases identical to TRBD1. The germline V gene encodes CDR1 MNHEY and CDR2 SMNVEV (reference sequence). CDR3 length: 15 residues. Trimming took 10 bases from V and 0 from J; bases not matched to a gene: 9. This CDR3 reads CATLLRGSSYNEQFF. The CDR3 DNA reads TGTGCCACCCTCCTCAGGGGGAGCTCCTACAATGAGCAGTTCTTC.

This clonotype was observed a handful of times. The chain employs TRBV7-8 and TRBJ2-7; no definite D call. This CDR3 has 13 residues. The V end was cut by 5 bases, the J end by 4 bases, with 12 bases between. The germline gives CDR1 SGHVS, CDR2 FQNEAQ. The CDR3 DNA sequence: TGTGCCAGCAGCCCCTCCGTTCTTTACGAGCAGTACTTC. This gives the protein CASSPSVLYEQYF.

This clonotype turned up a few times. DNA for the CDR3: TGTGCCATCAGTGGGGGACAGGGGCTGAGAGAGCAGTACTTC. Protein: CAISGGQGLREQYF. The rearrangement uses TRBV10-3 and TRBJ2-7; 10 bases match TRBD1. Germline values: CDR1 ENHRY, CDR2 SYGVKD. Losses at the gene ends were 4 bases for V and 7 bases for J; bases not matched to a gene: 7. The CDR3 consists of 14 residues.

This clonotype appeared a few times. V gene TRBV20-1 combines with J gene TRBJ2-7, with TRBD2 identical over 7 bases. Germline V CDR1 and CDR2: DFQATT, SNEGSKA (reference sequence). V trimming: 3 bases; J trimming: 2 bases; junction bases outside the gene matches: 4. CDR3 size: 13 residues. The CDR3 protein is CSARSGETYEQYF. CDR3 coding DNA: TGCAGTGCTAGGAGCGGGGAGACCTACGAGCAGTACTTC.

The rearrangement joins TRBV5-4 to TRBJ2-7, with 7 bases that match TRBD1. The germline CDR1 and CDR2 sequences are SGHNT and YYREEE (reference sequence). Trimming at V came to 0 bases and at J to 6 bases, leaving 6 bases not matched to a gene. This CDR3 has 14 amino acids. The CDR3 sequence: CASSLVKTGTEQYF. In DNA form, the CDR3 reads TGTGCCAGCAGCTTGGTGAAGACAGGGACCGAGCAGTACTTC.

Ten or more counts support this clonotype. The chain is built from TRBV20-1 and TRBJ1-2, with unresolved D. V was trimmed by 3 bases and J by 0 bases, leaving 11 bases between them. Germline-derived CDR1 and CDR2 are DFQATT and SNEGSKA (reference sequence). The CDR3 runs to 14 residues. The CDR3 spells CSARLASSNYGYTF. The CDR3 coding sequence is TGCAGTGCTAGGTTAGCCTCCTCTAACTATGGCTACACCTTC.

This clonotype showed up just a few times. V is TRBV5-1 and J is TRBJ2-1; possibly TRBD2 for D (6 bases). The V gene lost 2 bases and the J gene lost 8 bases, with 14 bases spanning the gap. The CDR3 has 14 residues. Germline CDR1 reads SGHRS; CDR2 reads YFSETQ. For the CDR3, the DNA is TGCGCCAGCAGCTTCGGGAGCCGTGCCCATGAGCAGTTCTTC. This codes for CASSFGSRAHEQFF.